This T cell receptor (beta chain) was identified in a study of OX40 agonist ivuxolimab in advanced cancers. TCRdb's table, derived via immunoSEQ multiplex PCR, lists solely in-frame clones and lacks some. The sample lists about 58,000 clones, 70% to 90% seen once, with 1.9% in the top ten. Blood sampling took place at baseline, cycle 4 day 1, and cycle 7 day 1. Germline assignment: CDR1 KGHSH and CDR2 LQKENI. The CDR3 sequence is 15 residues long. J was trimmed by 5 bases and V by 3 bases; bases with no gene match: 9. Sequenced material: CD4+ or CD8+ T cells sorted from blood, taken in a trial of the OX40 agonist ivuxolimab. The sequence was obtained from an adult with an advanced solid tumor such as melanoma, head and neck, liver or kidney cancer. The rearrangement links TRBV18 to TRBJ1-1, with 7 nucleotides matching TRBD1. The CDR3 nucleotides read TGTGCCAGCTCACCCAGGGGGGGCGCCGATACTGAAGCTTTCTTT. This codes for CASSPRGGADTEAFF.